What follows describes a single T cell receptor (beta chain). These data belong to a study of shared clonotypes between healthy human individuals. Study as a whole: Each donor's CD8 memory used one plate, CD8 naive two, each CD4 subset three.

Germline trimming cut 4 bases from V and 2 bases from J; bases unmatched to any gene: 4. The CDR3 spans 15 residues. Germline V gene lookup returns CDR1 GTSNPN and CDR2 SVGIG (reference sequence). Naive CD8 populations comprised CD45RO-negative cells positively selected for CCR7, excluding terminally differentiated effector memory CD45RA+ cells. This table comes from immunoSEQ multiplex PCR, and its TCRdb copy is limited to in-frame clones, with some not included. The data show millions of clones, about 95% seen once. This chain uses TRBV30 with TRBJ1-5; 11 bases are shared with TRBD1. The sample was naive CD8+ T cells sorted from blood. This sequence was found in a man younger than 30 in good health. In nucleotides, the CDR3 is TGTGCCTGGAACATGGGACAGGGGGGCAATCAGCCCCAGCATTTT. It encodes CAWNMGQGGNQPQHF.